Listed here is a single T cell receptor beta chain. It lacks a known antigen. Qualities for individual bases were not recorded, and no much larger clone is one base off. Donors were healthy HIV-negative adults with no recently reported acute infections or vaccinations. Every donor was a Caucasian adult living in Nashville, Tennessee, USA. For unsorted samples, some 90 million PBMCs were counted and genomic DNA was extracted with the QIAamp DNA Blood Mini kit. Blood was collected by leukapheresis, and PBMCs were isolated by Ficoll-Histopaque density gradient centrifugation and then cryopreserved in liquid nitrogen vapor phase. The CDR3 starts with the cysteine, ends with the phenylalanine, and has 13 residues. Only CDR3 DNA is held: 39 bases, read in frame from base 1. The junction shows trimming of 1 base on V and 6 bases on J, plus 8 bases between the germline ends. Looking up the germline V gene yields CDR1 SGHDT and CDR2 YYEEEE.

Using the deep immunoSEQ assay, TCR CDR3 regions were amplified from genomic DNA by multiplex PCR. Extracted genomic DNA from each cell subset was distributed evenly across all wells of several immunoSEQ 96-well plates, and each plate was treated as a replicate. Each replicate PCR for unsorted PBMC received about 310 ng genomic DNA, equal to 30,000 to 35,000 T cell genomes. Genomic DNA from unsorted PBMC was sequenced over ten immunoSEQ deep assay plates. The purified libraries were quantified using a Qubit 3.0 fluorometer, sized with a Bioanalyzer 2100, and then quantified again using the KAPA Library Quantification kit. A separate single-read 150-cycle Illumina NextSeq 550 flow cell was used to sequence each immunoSEQ 96-well plate. In the original analysis: Because only junctional sequences without quality scores were contained in the immunoSEQ output, filtering matching that applied to full-length reads could not be performed. Sequences were annotated with PyIR, a Python wrapper for IgBLAST v1.9, and V/J genes and CDR3 were assigned using IMGT germline references. Reads were removed for weak V/J assignments (E-value above 1e-6), missing CDR3, stop codons, out-of-frame junctions, or ambiguous translated residues. V3J clonotypes were defined by identical inferred V gene, J gene, and CDR3 amino acid sequence. To compute the percentage overlap between repertoires, the number of shared unique clonotypes was divided by the size of the smaller repertoire. Three approaches were used to assess repertoire richness: RTK rarefaction, the Chao1 estimator, and Recon v2.1 estimates of unobserved clonotypes. Not all clones reach the TCRdb copy of this immuneACCESS table, which keeps in-frame sequences only. Checked studies attribute under half of the gap to unresolved V genes and leave the rest unexplained. V and J calls and clone size are given by that table; D and trimming were obtained from the DNA. Here the sample has around 500,000 clones; 70% to 80% occur a single time. The ten largest clones add up to approximately 12% of the sample.

The record originates from a study of shared clonotypes between healthy human individuals (dated by TCRdb to 2018 to 2020). For the study in its entirety: Two women and a few men aged 18 to 49 years were included in the cohort. To estimate repertoire size and how much clonotype sharing occurs between individuals, the study deeply sequenced the blood TCR repertoires of five healthy adults. Different laboratories and diverse techniques were used to prepare libraries and sequence TCR repertoires, to increase sequencing depth and limit assay-specific biases. Per donor, leukapheresis produced somewhere between about 0.9 and 9.5 billion PBMCs. Results the study describes overall, beyond this receptor: Because the study included only a small number of donors, the genetic and exposure-history diversity represented was limited. Pairwise subsampling led to the expectation that sequencing depth would affect the degree of clonotype sharing among donors. Sampling was restricted to blood, and TCR repertoires in tissues likely differ from the TCR repertoires found in blood.

In this chain, TRBV5-6 is recombined with TRBJ2-1, with the D segment identity uncertain. Sequenced sample: PBMCs. This TCR was sampled from a woman between 40 and 55 years old in good health. Some clones in this sample may be carry-over from other donors' samples. In nucleotide form, the sequence is TGTGCCAGCAGCTTGTTCCAACGCAATGAGCAGTTCTTC. This sequence encodes CASSLFQRNEQFF.